A selection of T cell receptor beta chains follows, all from one sample in a study of identical twins. Using its own MiXCR run on the 5' RACE reads, TCRdb lists one record per CDR3 protein. Of fewer than 250,000 distinct CDR3 sequences in the sample, approximately 16% were seen once. These data also featured in a second study, about T cells expressing NK-cell markers.

Sequenced sample: CD8+ T cells sorted from blood. These receptors were taken from a woman aged 18-29 years in good health. The CDR3 runs from the conserved cysteine through the conserved F or W. The D gene is left open where the match is weak. The size field is filled for only some rows; it gives once, few, many or a size class.

d_call	v_call	j_call	clone_size	cdr3_aa	cdr3_nt
NA	TRBV4-2	TRBJ2-7	NA	CASSQEGIEQYF	TGTGCCAGCAGCCAAGAGGGTATAGAGCAGTACTTC
TRBD1	TRBV7-8	TRBJ2-7	NA	CASSLASGQKDEQYF	TGTGCCAGCAGCTTAGCATCGGGACAGAAGGACGAGCAGTACTTC
NA	TRBV6-2/TRBV6-3	TRBJ2-1	NA	CASSYSTPGIYEQFF	TGTGCCAGCAGTTACTCAACCCCGGGCATCTATGAGCAGTTCTTC
TRBD1	TRBV12-3/TRBV12-4	TRBJ1-6	few	CASRRQGNSPLHF	TGTGCCAGCAGACGACAGGGGAATTCACCCCTCCACTTT
TRBD1	TRBV5-5	TRBJ1-2	few	CASSLEQGTIYGYTF	TGTGCCAGCAGCTTGGAACAGGGGACCATCTATGGCTACACCTTC
NA	TRBV9	TRBJ2-1	NA	CASSGPVTDYEQFF	TGTGCCAGCAGCGGGCCCGTGACTGATTATGAGCAGTTCTTC
NA	TRBV7-6	TRBJ2-3	NA	CASSFLLDTQYF	TGTGCCAGCAGCTTCTTGCTAGATACGCAGTATTTT
NA	TRBV3-1	TRBJ1-5	few	CASSPRGRIQPQHF	TGTGCCAGCAGCCCCCGGGGCAGGATTCAGCCCCAGCATTTT
NA	TRBV7-2	TRBJ1-2	NA	CASSFSDREVNYGYTF	TGTGCCAGCAGCTTCTCCGACCGGGAGGTTAACTATGGCTACACCTTC
NA	TRBV7-2	TRBJ2-7	NA	CASSLSLGSYEQYF	TGTGCCAGCAGCTTATCACTGGGCAGCTACGAGCAGTACTTC
TRBD1	TRBV6-1	TRBJ2-1	NA	CASNPGTASYNEQFF	TGTGCCAGCAACCCCGGGACAGCTTCCTACAATGAGCAGTTCTTC
NA	TRBV7-9	TRBJ1-4	NA	CASSLAGTPRRGEKLFF	TGTGCCAGCAGCTTAGCCGGTACACCGAGGCGGGGTGAAAAACTGTTTTTT
NA	TRBV7-2	TRBJ2-2	few	CASSLNPGELFF	TGTGCCAGCAGCTTAAATCCGGGGGAGCTGTTTTTT
NA	TRBV20-1	TRBJ1-1	NA	CSAHPEGTEAFF	TGCAGTGCTCACCCCGAAGGGACTGAAGCTTTCTTT
TRBD1	TRBV7-9	TRBJ1-6	NA	CASSLGDSHSPLHF	TGTGCCAGCAGCTTAGGGGACAGTCATTCACCCCTCCACTTT
NA	TRBV9	TRBJ1-2	few	CASTVGVNYGYTF	TGTGCCAGCACGGTGGGGGTCAACTATGGCTACACCTTC
NA	TRBV11-2	TRBJ2-5	few	CASSSVASDLQETQYF	TGTGCCAGCAGCTCCGTGGCTAGCGACCTACAAGAGACCCAGTACTTC
NA	TRBV12-3/TRBV12-4	TRBJ1-2	NA	CASSLGISAYGYTF	TGTGCCAGCAGTTTGGGGATCTCCGCCTATGGCTACACCTTC
NA	TRBV20-1	TRBJ1-2	few	CSASGYTF	TGCAGTGCTAGTGGCTACACCTTC
TRBD2	TRBV13	TRBJ2-7	few	CASSPPGLAGYNEQYF	TGTGCCAGCAGCCCACCGGGACTAGCGGGATATAACGAGCAGTACTTC
TRBD2	TRBV29-1	TRBJ2-1	NA	CSVEDPGTSDNEQFF	TGCAGCGTTGAAGATCCCGGGACTAGCGACAATGAGCAGTTCTTC
NA	TRBV12-3/TRBV12-4	TRBJ2-3	many	CASSWTWRRPPSTDTQYF	TGTGCCAGCAGTTGGACCTGGAGACGACCACCTAGCACAGATACGCAGTATTTT
NA	TRBV5-6	TRBJ2-3	NA	CASSATGRTDTQYF	TGTGCCAGCAGCGCAACAGGACGGACAGATACGCAGTATTTT
TRBD1	TRBV20-1	TRBJ2-7	few	CSARAPTGDEQYF	TGCAGTGCTAGAGCCCCGACAGGGGACGAGCAGTACTTC
NA	TRBV6-5	TRBJ2-5	few	CASSYSGGSKTQYF	TGTGCCAGCAGTTACTCCGGGGGATCGAAGACCCAGTACTTC
NA	TRBV11-2	TRBJ2-3	NA	CASSLSVQSSDTQYF	TGTGCCAGCAGCTTATCGGTCCAGAGCTCAGATACGCAGTATTTT
NA	TRBV7-9	TRBJ1-1	few	CASSLPKGENTEAFF	TGTGCCAGCAGCTTACCGAAGGGTGAGAACACTGAAGCTTTCTTT
NA	TRBV4-3	TRBJ2-7	NA	CASSQGSAVSEQYF	TGCGCCAGCAGCCAAGGGTCCGCGGTATCCGAGCAGTACTTC
NA	TRBV9	TRBJ2-5	few	CASSVLTGETQYF	TGTGCCAGCAGCGTATTAACAGGGGAGACCCAGTACTTC
TRBD2	TRBV29-1	TRBJ2-3	NA	CSVEVAGGQNTQYF	TGCAGCGTTGAGGTAGCGGGGGGACAAAATACGCAGTATTTT
NA	TRBV14	TRBJ2-7	many	CASSQATGPSYEQYF	TGTGCCAGCAGCCAAGCGACAGGACCTTCCTACGAGCAGTACTTC
TRBD1	TRBV5-1	TRBJ1-5	NA	CASSIGQGNQPQHF	TGCGCCAGCAGCATCGGACAGGGGAATCAGCCCCAGCATTTT
TRBD1	TRBV7-9	TRBJ1-5	NA	CASSRGQGNQPQHF	TGTGCCAGCAGTCGGGGACAGGGCAATCAGCCCCAGCATTTT
NA	TRBV6-2/TRBV6-3	TRBJ2-1	NA	CASSYFFGDKGWDEQFF	TGTGCCAGCAGTTACTTTTTCGGGGATAAGGGGTGGGATGAGCAGTTCTTC
TRBD2	TRBV29-1	TRBJ2-1	few	CSVRTSGRLNEQFF	TGCAGCGTTAGAACTAGCGGAAGACTCAATGAGCAGTTCTTC
TRBD2	TRBV6-6	TRBJ2-7	many	CASSYMTSGSWGSSYEQYF	TGTGCCAGCAGTTACATGACTAGCGGGAGTTGGGGGAGCTCCTACGAGCAGTACTTC
NA	TRBV6-1	TRBJ2-3	many	CASSSQVPDTQYF	TGTGCCAGCAGCTCACAGGTGCCAGATACGCAGTATTTT
NA	TRBV7-7	TRBJ2-3	NA	CASSLFNGADTQYF	TGTGCTAGCAGCTTGTTTAATGGCGCAGATACGCAGTATTTT
NA	TRBV12-3/TRBV12-4	TRBJ2-5	NA	CASSFDSETQYF	TGTGCCAGCAGTTTTGATTCGGAGACCCAGTACTTC
NA	TRBV7-2	TRBJ2-1	NA	CASSLETVYNEQFF	TGTGCCAGCAGCTTAGAAACAGTTTACAATGAGCAGTTCTTC
TRBD2	TRBV19	TRBJ2-1	NA	CASFGTSVTRGGYEQFF	TGTGCCAGTTTCGGGACTAGCGTAACCCGGGGCGGTTATGAGCAGTTCTTC
NA	TRBV6-1	TRBJ1-3	NA	CASSKTVSGNTIYF	TGTGCCAGCAGTAAAACAGTCTCTGGAAACACCATATATTTT
TRBD2	TRBV12-3/TRBV12-4	TRBJ2-7	few	CASSPAFGGYEQYF	TGTGCCAGCAGCCCCGCTTTCGGGGGGTACGAGCAGTACTTC
NA	TRBV9	TRBJ2-7	few	CASTPVEGPYEQYF	TGTGCCAGCACCCCGGTGGAAGGGCCCTACGAGCAGTACTTC
TRBD1	TRBV12-5	TRBJ1-5	NA	CASGLVPLHRGPYQPQHF	TGTGCTAGTGGTTTGGTACCCCTCCACAGGGGGCCTTATCAGCCCCAGCATTTT
NA	TRBV3-1	TRBJ2-5	many	CASSRETQYF	TGTGCCAGCAGCCGAGAGACCCAGTACTTC
TRBD1	TRBV7-9	TRBJ2-1	NA	CASSGAIGGRNEQFF	TGTGCCAGCAGCGGGGCAATAGGGGGCCGCAATGAGCAGTTCTTC
TRBD1	TRBV7-9	TRBJ2-7	NA	CASSPGTGIHEQYF	TGTGCCAGCAGCCCTGGGACAGGGATTCACGAGCAGTACTTC
TRBD1	TRBV6-1	TRBJ2-7	NA	CASSPPGQSRHEQYF	TGTGCCAGCAGTCCACCGGGACAGAGTCGCCACGAGCAGTACTTC
TRBD2	TRBV20-1	TRBJ2-2	NA	CSARDIAGPAGELFF	TGCAGTGCTAGAGATATAGCGGGGCCGGCCGGGGAGCTGTTTTTT
TRBD2	TRBV5-1	TRBJ2-2	few	CASSLLAGTGELFF	TGCGCCAGCAGCTTGCTAGCGGGAACCGGGGAGCTGTTTTTT
TRBD2	TRBV13	TRBJ2-7	NA	CASSNLGAGQTYEQYF	TGTGCCAGCAGCAACCTTGGAGCGGGGCAAACCTACGAGCAGTACTTC
NA	TRBV27	TRBJ2-3	few	CASSLIRATTSDTQYF	TGTGCCAGCAGTCTGATCCGGGCCACCACGTCTGATACGCAGTATTTT